The 31 T cell receptor beta chains presented below share a single source sample, sequenced in a study of blood T cell repertoires in COVID-19. Profiled with immunoSEQ multiplex PCR; TCRdb holds only in-frame clones, not every one. The profile shows about 400,000 clones, about 88% of them singletons. The specimen was PBMCs or T cells enriched from blood (not recorded which). The source is a woman aged 25 to 39 who had recovered from COVID-19.

This chain joins TRBV4-1 and TRBJ1-6; maybe TRBD1 (6 bases). With 0 bases removed from V and 9 bases from J, the gap between germline ends came to 12 bases. Germline V gives CDR1 MGHRA, CDR2 YSYEKL. This CDR3 contains 15 residues. CDR3 amino acids: CASSQEGASGSPLHF. The CDR3 DNA sequence: TGCGCCAGCAGCCAAGAGGGGGCGTCCGGTTCACCCCTCCACTTT.

A single count supports this clone. This chain uses TRBV28 with TRBJ2-7; D call uncertain. Germline values: CDR1 MDHEN, CDR2 SYDVKM. Trimming shortened V by 4 bases and J by 0 bases, and 7 bases separated the two germline ends. CDR3 size: 13 residues. CDR3 amino acids: CASSSSLSYEQYF. In nucleotides, the CDR3 is TGTGCCAGCAGTTCTTCCCTCTCCTACGAGCAGTACTTC.

The chain employs TRBV7-9 and TRBJ1-2, with D unclear. V lost 4 bases, J lost 3 bases, and 9 bases lay in between. This CDR3 region has 13 residues. CDR1 is SEHNR, CDR2 FQNEAQ, per germline (reference sequence). CDR3 in amino acids: CASSSIQYYGYTF. As DNA, the CDR3 is TGTGCCAGCAGCTCGATACAGTACTATGGCTACACCTTC.

The chain couples TRBV28 to TRBJ1-6; the D gene is possibly TRBD1 (6 bases). Germline CDR1 and CDR2: MDHEN and SYDVKM. The length of the CDR3 is 16 residues. V shed 3 bases and J shed 8 bases, with 17 bases lying between them. This chain's CDR3 is CASSFVDRGGDSPLHF. CDR3 sequence (DNA): TGTGCCAGCAGTTTTGTCGATAGGGGGGGCGATTCACCCCTCCACTTT. The full variable domain, in which reference TRBV28 and TRBJ1-6 provide the parts outside the CDR3, is DVKVTQSSRYLVKRTGEKVFLECVQDMDHENMFWYRQDPGLGLRLIYFSYDVKMKEKGDIPEGYSVSREKKERFSLILESASTNQTSMYLCASSFVDRGGDSPLHFGNGTRLTVT.

This clone was observed once. The chain is built from TRBV19 and TRBJ2-1, with D perhaps matching TRBD2 (5 bases). The V end lost 3 bases, the J end lost 13 bases, and 10 bases lay between the germline ends. Germline V CDR1 and CDR2: LNHDA, SQIVND (reference sequence). The CDR3 length is 11 residues. The CDR3 protein is CASSMGSGQFF. The CDR3 DNA reads TGTGCCAGTAGTATGGGAAGCGGTCAGTTCTTC.

This clone was detected once. This sample includes further DNA sequences coding for the same CDR3. The chain uses TRBV5-1 and TRBJ2-7; tentative D call: TRBD1 (5 bases). CDR3 length equals 14 residues. Per the germline V gene, CDR1 is SGHRS and CDR2 is YFSETQ. Trimming pared 0 bases from V and 3 bases from J, leaving 10 bases between. CDR3 region: CASSLEAGFYEQYF. CDR3 sequence (DNA): TGCGCCAGCAGCTTGGAGGCAGGGTTCTACGAGCAGTACTTC.

The chain has TRBV4-2 and TRBJ1-5; the D gene is possibly TRBD1 (5 bases). Trimming stripped 0 bases from V and 6 bases from J, with 15 bases between. Germline-derived CDR1 and CDR2 are LGHNA and YNFKEQ. The CDR3 runs to 16 residues. The CDR3 here is CASSQDGAGGGQPQHF. For the CDR3, the DNA is TGTGCCAGCAGCCAAGATGGGGCAGGCGGGGGTCAGCCCCAGCATTTT.

As concerns this clone: Mismatch with germline at one junction end may stem from a read error. The chain combines TRBV7-7 with TRBJ1-1; D may be TRBD1 (5 bases). The CDR3 has 13 residues. Germline lookup yields CDR1 SSHAT and CDR2 FNYEAQ (reference sequence). CDR3 amino acids: CASSLAPGELAFF. In DNA form, the CDR3 reads TGTGCTAGCAGCTTAGCGCCGGGGGAACTGGCTTTCTTT.

With respect to this clone: Other DNA sequences of this sample code for an identical CDR3. The V and J genes are TRBV9 and TRBJ2-5; 12 bases are a match to TRBD2. CDR3 size: 15 residues. With V trimmed by 1 base and J by 3 bases, 1 base remained unmatched. Germline-derived CDR1 and CDR2 are SGDLS and YYNGEE. The DNA of the CDR3 is TGTGCCAGCAGCGTATCTAGCGGGAGGGAAGAGACCCAGTACTTC. It encodes CASSVSSGREETQYF.

The J gene is TRBJ2-1, the V gene TRBV10-3, with 10 bases fitting TRBD1. Trimming removed 2 bases from V and 6 bases from J; junction bases left unmatched: 4. CDR3 length equals 15 residues. Germline V CDR1 and CDR2: ENHRY, SYGVKD. CDR3 in DNA: TGTGCCATCAGTGAGCAGGACAGGGGGATCAATGAGCAGTTCTTC. Translation gives CAISEQDRGINEQFF.

The CDR3 spells CASSEGQGNTEAFF. Written as DNA, the CDR3 is TGTGCCAGCTCAGAGGGACAGGGTAACACTGAAGCTTTCTTT. The gene calls are TRBV18 and TRBJ1-1; TRBD1 agrees at 9 bases. The V segment lost 5 bases and the J segment 2 bases; nucleotides outside the gene matches: 3. The germline V gene encodes CDR1 KGHSH and CDR2 LQKENI. The CDR3 has 14 residues.

This sequence joins TRBV4-1 and TRBJ2-5; D is perhaps TRBD1 (5 bases). This CDR3 is built from 16 residues. The germline CDR1 and CDR2 sequences are MGHRA and YSYEKL. V was shortened by 1 base and J by 2 bases, with 14 bases between the two germline ends. CDR3 amino acids: CASSQGQGRLQETQYF. The CDR3 DNA sequence: TGCGCCAGCAGCCAAGGGCAGGGCCGCCTTCAAGAGACCCAGTACTTC.

V usage is TRBV3-1 (or the pseudogene TRBV3-2) and J usage is TRBJ1-1; D uncertain. V was shortened by 11 bases and J by 3 bases, with 7 bases between the two germline ends. The CDR3 consists of 10 residues. CDR1 LGHDT and CDR2 YNNKEL come from the germline V gene (reference sequence). This CDR3 is CAWQDTEAFF. The CDR3 DNA reads as TGTGCCTGGCAGGACACTGAAGCTTTCTTT.

The chain recombines TRBV11-2 with TRBJ1-4, with D unresolved. Deletions cut 3 bases from V and 6 bases from J, with 11 bases between. Germline V CDR1 and CDR2: SGHAT, FQNNGV. The CDR3 contains 14 residues. For the CDR3, the DNA is TGTGCCAGCAGCTTGGGCAGGTTGGATGAAAAACTGTTTTTT. Its translation is CASSLGRLDEKLFF.

The rearrangement joins TRBV5-1 to TRBJ2-1; TRBD2 agrees at 8 bases. The V and J ends lost 4 bases and 8 bases, in that order; junction bases with no gene match: 11. This CDR3 contains 15 residues. The V gene's germline CDR1 is SGHRS and CDR2 YFSETQ. As DNA, the CDR3 is TGCGCCAGCAGCCCATTCTGGAGCGGGAGAGATGAGCAGTTCTTC. The encoded protein is CASSPFWSGRDEQFF.

The V and J genes are TRBV9 and TRBJ1-2; TRBD1 matches at 8 bases. V lost 0 bases and J lost 6; bases outside the gene matches: 7. Germline lookup yields CDR1 SGDLS and CDR2 YYNGEE. This CDR3 has 15 residues. DNA of the CDR3: TGTGCCAGCAGCGTAGGACAGGGGATTCGTCATGGCTACACCTTC. It translates to CASSVGQGIRHGYTF.

The V call is TRBV7-2, the J call TRBJ1-5; D might be TRBD1 (6 bases). This CDR3 spans 16 amino acids. The V gene lost 3 bases and the J gene lost 6 bases, with 18 bases spanning the gap. Looked up from germline, CDR1 is SGHTA and CDR2 is FQGNSA. This CDR3 is CASSLGTGNGGQPQHF. The CDR3, as DNA: TGTGCCAGCAGCTTGGGTACAGGGAATGGCGGTCAGCCCCAGCATTTT.

The chain combines TRBV29-1 with TRBJ2-7; TRBD2 aligns across 10 bases. V lost 1 base and J lost 4; bases outside the gene matches: 10. Germline CDR1 and CDR2: SQVTM and ANQGSEA. The CDR3 has 16 residues. CDR3 sequence reads: CSVEVGSSSGSYEQYF. The CDR3 region has the DNA TGCAGCGTTGAAGTTGGTAGCTCTAGCGGGAGTTACGAGCAGTACTTC.

This chain links TRBV20-1 with TRBJ1-2; unclear D gene. Per the germline V gene, CDR1 is DFQATT and CDR2 is SNEGSKA (reference sequence). The CDR3 has 11 residues. Trimming cost V 3 bases and J 4 bases, with 6 bases left between them. The CDR3 coding sequence is TGCAGTGCTAGTAGCACCTATGGCTACACCTTC. Amino acids: CSASSTYGYTF.

V gene TRBV2 combines with J gene TRBJ2-7, with a possible D match to TRBD1 (6 bases). The CDR3 is made up of 12 amino acids. Per the germline V gene, CDR1 is SNHLY and CDR2 is FYNNEI. V shed 4 bases and J shed 6 bases, with 10 bases lying between them. CDR3 in amino acids: CASSVQGAEQYF. As DNA, the CDR3 is TGTGCCAGCAGTGTACAGGGAGCCGAGCAGTACTTC.

The chain combines TRBV7-6 with TRBJ2-7; 8 nucleotides align to TRBD1. Germline V CDR1 and CDR2: SGHVS, FNYEAQ. The CDR3 loop spans 15 amino acids. After removal of 2 bases from V and 4 bases from J, the junction contained 7 bases not matched to a gene. CDR3 DNA sequence: TGTGCCAGCAGCTTATCGAGCCAGGGGGCTTACGAGCAGTACTTC. Amino acids: CASSLSSQGAYEQYF.

J is TRBJ2-1 and V is TRBV19, with 10 bases lining up with TRBD1. J gave up 8 bases and V 4 bases, and 17 bases lay outside the gene matches. In germline, CDR1 is LNHDA, CDR2 SQIVND (reference sequence). This CDR3 spans 18 amino acids. CDR3 DNA sequence: TGTGCCAGTAGTACCCCCCGCAGGACAGGGGGATTCTTTGATGAGCAGTTCTTC. Protein product: CASSTPRRTGGFFDEQFF.

This chain connects TRBV5-1 to TRBJ1-2; 7 bases map to TRBD1. The CDR3 length is 17 residues. Germline CDR1 and CDR2: SGHRS and YFSETQ. With V trimmed by 4 bases and J by 4 bases, 16 bases remained unmatched. The DNA of the CDR3 is TGCGCCAGCAGCCCAGGGGACAGACAACGCCGGGGCTATGGCTACACCTTC. Translating it yields CASSPGDRQRRGYGYTF.

V gene TRBV4-2 combines with J gene TRBJ2-1; the match to TRBD2 covers 10 bases. V gave up 2 bases and J gave up 9 bases; unmatched junction bases: 7. The CDR3 is made up of 15 amino acids. Germline CDR1 and CDR2: LGHNA and YNFKEQ. The DNA of the CDR3 is TGTGCCAGCAGCCAATACGCTAGCGGGAGCCTTGAGCAGTTCTTC. It codes for CASSQYASGSLEQFF.

This chain links TRBV11-2 with TRBJ2-3, with D possibly matching TRBD2 (6 bases). This CDR3 has 16 amino acids. V was pared by 0 bases and J by 3 bases, with 13 bases between. CDR1 and CDR2 (germline): SGHAT, FQNNGV. Here the CDR3 DNA reads TGTGCCAGCAGCTTAGAGGGGCGGGGAGGAACAGATACGCAGTATTTT. It specifies CASSLEGRGGTDTQYF.

The genes are TRBV11-2 and TRBJ1-1; D not certain. Germline CDR1 is SGHAT and CDR2 is FQNNGV. This CDR3 has 13 residues. V lost 0 bases, J lost 1 base, and 3 bases lay in between. DNA of the CDR3: TGTGCCAGCAGCTTAGACCAGAACACTGAAGCTTTCTTT. This sequence encodes CASSLDQNTEAFF.

The gene calls are TRBV15 and TRBJ1-1, with D possibly matching TRBD1 (5 bases). The CDR3 is made up of 22 amino acids. Germline loops: CDR1 LNHNV, CDR2 YYDKDF (reference sequence). Between the trimmed V and J ends, which lost 1 base and 7 bases, there was a span of 37 bases. CDR3 in DNA: TGTGCCACCAGCAGAGTTTACCACCTCAGGCCGGACTCATGGGCCCGGAGGGGTGAAGCTTTCTTT. Translated: CATSRVYHLRPDSWARRGEAFF.

V gene TRBV5-1 combines with J gene TRBJ2-3; unclear D gene. There are 14 residues in the CDR3. Germline V lookup: CDR1 SGHRS, CDR2 YFSETQ. V was cut by 3 bases and J by 3 bases, with 11 bases left in between. The CDR3 DNA reads as TGCGCCAGCAGCTCGGAGTTAGGTACAGATACGCAGTATTTT. It encodes CASSSELGTDTQYF.

This chain connects TRBV18 to TRBJ1-4; TRBD1 matches 8 bases. J was trimmed by 0 bases and V by 1 base; bases with no gene match: 7. Germline CDR1 and CDR2: KGHSH and LQKENI. The CDR3 is 18 amino acids. The CDR3 nucleotides read TGTGCCAGCTCACCACGCGACAGGGGAAGCTCAACTAATGAAAAACTGTTTTTT. Translated: CASSPRDRGSSTNEKLFF.

This sequence joins TRBV9 and TRBJ1-5, with 8 nucleotides matching TRBD1. J was trimmed by 4 bases and V by 0 bases; bases with no gene match: 3. The CDR3 contains 15 residues. CDR1 and CDR2 (germline): SGDLS, YYNGEE. CDR3 DNA: TGTGCCAGCAGCGTAGGACAGGGGATGAATCAGCCCCAGCATTTT. Protein: CASSVGQGMNQPQHF.

This chain connects TRBV9 to TRBJ2-1, with 8 bases aligning to TRBD2. Germline V gene sequence: CDR1 SGDLS, CDR2 YYNGEE. V was pared by 0 bases and J by 4 bases, with 6 bases of the junction left unmatched. There are 16 residues in the CDR3. In DNA form, the CDR3 reads TGTGCCAGCAGCGTAGCGGGGGGGCCGGGATACAATGAGCAGTTCTTC. This codes for CASSVAGGPGYNEQFF. Full variable domain (missing parts from reference TRBV9 and TRBJ2-1): DSGVTQTPKHLITATGQRVTLRCSPRSGDLSVYWYQQSLDQGLQFLIQYYNGEERAKGNILERFSAQQFPDLHSELNLSSLELGDSALYFCASSVAGGPGYNEQFFGPGTRLTVL.